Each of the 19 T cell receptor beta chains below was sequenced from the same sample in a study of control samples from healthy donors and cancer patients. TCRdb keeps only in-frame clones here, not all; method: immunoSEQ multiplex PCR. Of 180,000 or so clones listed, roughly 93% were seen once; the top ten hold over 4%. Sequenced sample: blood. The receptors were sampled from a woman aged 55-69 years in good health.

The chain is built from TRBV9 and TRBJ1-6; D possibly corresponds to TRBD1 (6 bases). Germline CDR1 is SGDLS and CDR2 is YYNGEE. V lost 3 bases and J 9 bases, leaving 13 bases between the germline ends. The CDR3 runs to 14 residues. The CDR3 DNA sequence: TGTGCCAGCAGCGACAGGGTTTTAAGTTCACCCCTCCACTTT. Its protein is CASSDRVLSSPLHF.

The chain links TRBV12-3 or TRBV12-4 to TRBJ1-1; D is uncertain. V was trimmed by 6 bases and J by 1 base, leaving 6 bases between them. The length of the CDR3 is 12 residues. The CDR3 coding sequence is TGTGCCAGCAGCTCTCCGAACACTGAAGCTTTCTTT. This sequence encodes CASSSPNTEAFF.

The CDR3 sequence: CASSLALASSYEQYF. CDR3 in DNA: TGTGCCAGCAGCTTAGCGTTGGCTAGCTCCTACGAGCAGTACTTC. This chain joins TRBV7-2 and TRBJ2-7; no reliable D call. The CDR3 has 15 residues. Trimming left V 0 bases short and J 0 bases short, with 9 bases between. The germline gives CDR1 SGHTA, CDR2 FQGNSA.

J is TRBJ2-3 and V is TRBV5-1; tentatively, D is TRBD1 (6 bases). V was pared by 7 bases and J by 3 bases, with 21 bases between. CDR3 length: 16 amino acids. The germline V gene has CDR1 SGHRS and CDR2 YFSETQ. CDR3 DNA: TGCGCCAGCGGGAGCTTATTAGCAGGGGATACAGATACGCAGTATTTT. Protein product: CASGSLLAGDTDTQYF.

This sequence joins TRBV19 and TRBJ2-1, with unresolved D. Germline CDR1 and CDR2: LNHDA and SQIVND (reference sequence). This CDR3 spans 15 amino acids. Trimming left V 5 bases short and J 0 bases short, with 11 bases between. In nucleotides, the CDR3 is TGTGCCAGTAGTCCCCGGCTTAGCTCCTACAATGAGCAGTTCTTC. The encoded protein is CASSPRLSSYNEQFF.

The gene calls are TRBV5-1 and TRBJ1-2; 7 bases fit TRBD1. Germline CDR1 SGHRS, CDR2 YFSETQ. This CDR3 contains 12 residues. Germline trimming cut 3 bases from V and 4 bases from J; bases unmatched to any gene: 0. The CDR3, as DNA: TGCGCCAGCAGCTGGGACAGCTATGGCTACACCTTC. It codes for CASSWDSYGYTF.

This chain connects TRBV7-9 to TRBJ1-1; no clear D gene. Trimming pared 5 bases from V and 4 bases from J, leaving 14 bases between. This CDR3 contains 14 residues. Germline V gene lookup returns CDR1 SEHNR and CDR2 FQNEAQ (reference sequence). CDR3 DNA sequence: TGTGCCAGCAGCCGGGAGTACAGCCTCACTGAAGCTTTCTTT. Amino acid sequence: CASSREYSLTEAFF.

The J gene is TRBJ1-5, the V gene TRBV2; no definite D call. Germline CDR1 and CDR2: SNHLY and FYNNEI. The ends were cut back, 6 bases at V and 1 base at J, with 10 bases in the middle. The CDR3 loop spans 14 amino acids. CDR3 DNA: TGTGCCAGCAGATCGATAATAAGCAATCAGCCCCAGCATTTT. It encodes CASRSIISNQPQHF.

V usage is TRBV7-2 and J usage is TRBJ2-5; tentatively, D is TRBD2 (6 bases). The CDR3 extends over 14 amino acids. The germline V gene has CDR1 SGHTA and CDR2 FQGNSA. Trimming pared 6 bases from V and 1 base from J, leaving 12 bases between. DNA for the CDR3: TGTGCCAGCAGTCAAAGGGACTTCCAAGAGACCCAGTACTTC. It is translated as CASSQRDFQETQYF.

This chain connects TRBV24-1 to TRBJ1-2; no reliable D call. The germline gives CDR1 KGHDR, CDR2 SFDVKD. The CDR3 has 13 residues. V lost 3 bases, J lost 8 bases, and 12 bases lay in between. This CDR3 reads CATSDGQSRGYTF. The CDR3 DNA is TGTGCCACCAGTGATGGGCAGTCCCGGGGCTACACCTTC.

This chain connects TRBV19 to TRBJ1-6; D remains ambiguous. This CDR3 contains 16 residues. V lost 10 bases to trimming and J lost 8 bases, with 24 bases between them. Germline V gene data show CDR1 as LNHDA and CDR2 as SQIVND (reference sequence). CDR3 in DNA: TGTGCCACCAGTATTCGGGTCGGGTTTAGAGATTCACCCCTCCACTTT. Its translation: CATSIRVGFRDSPLHF.

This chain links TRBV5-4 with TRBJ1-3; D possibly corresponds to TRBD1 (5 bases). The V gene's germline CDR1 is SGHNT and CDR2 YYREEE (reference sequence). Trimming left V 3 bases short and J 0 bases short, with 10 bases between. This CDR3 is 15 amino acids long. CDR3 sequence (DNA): TGTGCCAGCAGCTACGGGACCGGCTCTGGAAACACCATATATTTT. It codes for CASSYGTGSGNTIYF.

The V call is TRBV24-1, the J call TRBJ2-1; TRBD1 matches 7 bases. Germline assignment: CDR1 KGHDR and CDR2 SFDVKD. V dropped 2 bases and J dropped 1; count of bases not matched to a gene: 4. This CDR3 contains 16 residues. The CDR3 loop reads CATSDSTGISYNEQFF. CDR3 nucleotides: TGTGCCACCAGTGATTCGACAGGGATTTCCTACAATGAGCAGTTCTTC.

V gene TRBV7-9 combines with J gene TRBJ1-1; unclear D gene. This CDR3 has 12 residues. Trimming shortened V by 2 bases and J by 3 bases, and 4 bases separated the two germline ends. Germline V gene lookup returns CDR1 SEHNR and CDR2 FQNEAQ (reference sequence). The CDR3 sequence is CASSLMHTEAFF. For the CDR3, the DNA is TGTGCCAGCAGCTTAATGCACACTGAAGCTTTCTTT. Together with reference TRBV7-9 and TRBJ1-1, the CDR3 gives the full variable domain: DTGVSQNPRHKITKRGQNVTFRCDPISEHNRLYWYRQTLGQGPEFLTYFQNEAQLEKSRLLSDRFSAERPKGSFSTLEIQRTEQGDSAMYLCASSLMHTEAFFGQGTRLTVV.

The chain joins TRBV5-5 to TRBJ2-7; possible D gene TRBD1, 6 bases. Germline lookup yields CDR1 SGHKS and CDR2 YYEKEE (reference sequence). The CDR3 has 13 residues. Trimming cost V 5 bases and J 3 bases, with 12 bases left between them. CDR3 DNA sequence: TGTGCCAGCAGATCCGGACAGATCTACGAGCAGTACTTC. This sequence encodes CASRSGQIYEQYF.

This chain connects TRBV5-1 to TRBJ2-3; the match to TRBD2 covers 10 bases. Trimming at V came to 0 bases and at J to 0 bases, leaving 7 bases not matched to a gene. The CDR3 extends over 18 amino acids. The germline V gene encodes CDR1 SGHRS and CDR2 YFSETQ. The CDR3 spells CASSLAPSGGLSTDTQYF. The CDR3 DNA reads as TGCGCCAGCAGCTTGGCCCCTAGCGGGGGCCTTAGCACAGATACGCAGTATTTT.

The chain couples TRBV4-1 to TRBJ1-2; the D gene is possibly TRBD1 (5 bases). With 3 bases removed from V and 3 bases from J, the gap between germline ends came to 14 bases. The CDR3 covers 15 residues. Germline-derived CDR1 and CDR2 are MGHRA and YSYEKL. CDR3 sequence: CASSHPQGRDYGYTF. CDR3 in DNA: TGCGCCAGCAGCCACCCCCAGGGTAGGGACTATGGCTACACCTTC.

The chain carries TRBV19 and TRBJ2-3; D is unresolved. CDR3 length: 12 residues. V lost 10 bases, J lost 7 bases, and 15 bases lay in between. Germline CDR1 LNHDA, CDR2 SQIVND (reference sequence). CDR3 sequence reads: CATAEAPYTQYF. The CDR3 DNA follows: TGTGCCACCGCAGAGGCCCCCTATACGCAGTATTTT.

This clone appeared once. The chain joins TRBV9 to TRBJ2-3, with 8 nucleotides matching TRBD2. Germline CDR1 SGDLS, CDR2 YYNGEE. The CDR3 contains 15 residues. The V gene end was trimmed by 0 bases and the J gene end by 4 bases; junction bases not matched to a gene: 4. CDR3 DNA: TGTGCCAGCAGCGTAGCAGAAGCGGGGGCAGATACGCAGTATTTT. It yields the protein CASSVAEAGADTQYF.